This TCR beta chain is from a study of T cells in pancreatic ductal adenocarcinoma. Points from the study as a whole: Enrichment of CD45RO+ effector over naive T cells in tumors may bias clonality. The resected cohort was biased toward the minority with early-stage disease.

Regarding this clone: Its antigen is not known.

The selected patients with pancreatic ductal adenocarcinoma had surgery but no neoadjuvant therapy. Losses at the gene ends were 4 bases for V and 3 bases for J; bases not matched to a gene: 1. The germline V gene encodes CDR1 SEHNR and CDR2 FQNEAQ (reference sequence). This CDR3 is built from 15 residues. Here immunoSEQ multiplex PCR was the method, and the copy in TCRdb shows in-frame clones only, minus some. Among roughly 100,000 clones listed, nearly 95% were seen once. Sequencing was carried out using PBMCs. The gene calls are TRBV7-9 and TRBJ2-2; 11 bases map to TRBD1. This sequence was found in a human donor with pancreatic ductal adenocarcinoma. This CDR3 reads CASSSGQGDTGELFF. The CDR3 DNA is TGTGCCAGCAGCTCGGGACAGGGGGACACCGGGGAGCTGTTTTTT.